This T cell receptor (beta chain) derives from a study of CXCR3-negative and CXCR3-positive naive CD8 T cells. The CDR3 spans 14 residues. Germline CDR1 is DFQATT and CDR2 is SNEGSKA (reference sequence). With UMI labels, 5' RACE was used to prepare the TRB cDNA libraries. From its re-call of the 5' RACE reads, TCRdb lists each CDR3 protein once, without DNA. The sample table sets out approximately 20,000 distinct CDR3 sequences. The TCR comes from a human donor in good health. Some clones in this sample may be carry-over from other donors' samples. The rearrangement uses TRBV20-1 and TRBJ2-1; the D call from TCRdb, TRBD2, cannot be confirmed without DNA. The sample was memory CD8+ T cells from blood. CDR3 sequence: CSASSGTSGNEQFF.